This T cell receptor (beta chain) was captured in a study of blood T cell repertoires in COVID-19. For the study at large: In each case, the material was cDNA or gDNA derived from T cells, B-cell-depleted T cells, or PBMCs.

The germline CDR1 and CDR2 sequences are LNHDA and SQIVND (reference sequence). With 5 bases removed from V and 18 bases from J, the gap between germline ends came to 17 bases. The length of the CDR3 is 12 residues. In the original analysis: Estimates of nucleated cell counts were drawn from the amplification of reference gene primers. TCRdb's table, derived via immunoSEQ multiplex PCR, lists solely in-frame clones and lacks some. The D gene and trimming were derived from the DNA, and the V and J assignments and clone size from that table. The sample records about 230,000 clones, roughly 85% being singletons.

What was sequenced was peripheral blood. The V and J genes are TRBV19 and TRBJ1-6; a weak D match, TRBD1 (6 bases). This TCR derives from a man aged 40-49 years with acute or convalescent COVID-19. In DNA, the CDR3 is TGTGCCAGTAGTTTCTCGACAGGACTTCACCACTTT. The encoded protein is CASSFSTGLHHF.